The rows below give T cell receptor beta chains drawn from one sample of a study of neoadjuvant nivolumab and ipilimumab in lung cancer. Clones were sequenced by immunoSEQ multiplex PCR, and TCRdb holds only the in-frame ones, with some missing. The repertoire holds 6,500 to 8,500 clones, around 85% seen once, with around 7% in the top ten. The sequencing used tumor tissue, collected after neoadjuvant nivolumab, alone or with ipilimumab, at or shortly before surgery. The receptors stem from an adult with non-small cell lung cancer. The conserved cysteine and the conserved F or W are not part of the CDR3 here. Fields, in order: CDR3 protein, CDR3 length, V gene, clone size, J gene. Expanded clones are given a class, and other clones once, few, many or no size at all.

CDR3: AISESTWGSSYNEQF
length: 15
V: TRBV10-3
size: NA
J: TRBJ2-1

CDR3: ASSQGATGADYGYT
length: 14
V: TRBV4-1
size: NA
J: TRBJ1-2

CDR3: ASSYEQY
length: 7
V: TRBV7-3
size: NA
J: TRBJ2-7

CDR3: ASSQVGGGQPQH
length: 12
V: TRBV4-1
size: few
J: TRBJ1-5

CDR3: ASSGAGAEQF
length: 10
V: TRBV10-2
size: NA
J: TRBJ2-1

CDR3: ASSYFLRGGVDEQF
length: 14
V: TRBV6-6
size: NA
J: TRBJ2-1

CDR3: AISGDSLSSTDTQY
length: 14
V: TRBV10-3
size: NA
J: TRBJ2-3

CDR3: ASRPQGEIHQPQH
length: 13
V: TRBV27
size: NA
J: TRBJ1-5

CDR3: ASRGSGNTIY
length: 10
V: TRBV6-1
size: once
J: TRBJ1-3

CDR3: ASSEPGAGLFRGYT
length: 14
V: TRBV6-1
size: once
J: TRBJ1-2

CDR3: ASRSDNYNSPLH
length: 12
V: TRBV27
size: few
J: TRBJ1-6

CDR3: ASSTGQELYGYT
length: 12
V: TRBV2
size: NA
J: TRBJ1-2

CDR3: ASSPGRGPNQPQH
length: 13
V: TRBV18
size: NA
J: TRBJ1-5

CDR3: ASSLVPGGLTYEQY
length: 14
V: TRBV7-6
size: NA
J: TRBJ2-7

CDR3: ASSITHGGDDQPQH
length: 14
V: TRBV18
size: NA
J: TRBJ1-5

CDR3: ASSYSWQRVGETQY
length: 14
V: TRBV6-5
size: NA
J: TRBJ2-5

CDR3: ASSQEGQGPYEQY
length: 13
V: TRBV4-1
size: NA
J: TRBJ2-7

CDR3: AWSGKGTGWSHGYT
length: 14
V: TRBV30
size: NA
J: TRBJ1-2

CDR3: ASSSTGGFSYEQY
length: 13
V: TRBV27
size: once
J: TRBJ2-7

CDR3: SAREDTTNEKLF
length: 12
V: TRBV29-1
size: NA
J: TRBJ1-4

CDR3: AWSVGRGPYEQY
length: 12
V: TRBV30
size: NA
J: TRBJ2-7

CDR3: ASSHIRDTGELF
length: 12
V: TRBV5-1
size: NA
J: TRBJ2-2

CDR3: ASSLTGGYT
length: 9
V: TRBV5-4
size: once
J: TRBJ1-2

CDR3: ASTEGQGRNYGYT
length: 13
V: TRBV28
size: NA
J: TRBJ1-2

CDR3: ASSLGTGARNTIY
length: 13
V: TRBV7-9
size: NA
J: TRBJ1-3

CDR3: ASSALAGTQNTEAF
length: 14
V: TRBV7-8
size: NA
J: TRBJ1-1

CDR3: TSSHEWDIAGGETQY
length: 15
V: TRBV1
size: NA
J: TRBJ2-5

CDR3: AWSAGLAGGPGELF
length: 14
V: TRBV30
size: NA
J: TRBJ2-2

CDR3: ASSEGLRGGGETQY
length: 14
V: TRBV6-1
size: NA
J: TRBJ2-5

CDR3: ASSQGGQGFTDTQY
length: 14
V: TRBV4-1
size: NA
J: TRBJ2-3

CDR3: ASSKAPGYYYEQY
length: 13
V: TRBV4-1
size: NA
J: TRBJ2-7

CDR3: ASSPGTGDEKLF
length: 12
V: TRBV7-9
size: NA
J: TRBJ1-4

CDR3: ASSPRGQQGTYEQY
length: 14
V: TRBV19
size: NA
J: TRBJ2-7

CDR3: ASSDYNEQF
length: 9
V: TRBV7-8
size: once
J: TRBJ2-1

CDR3: ASSYSKGNTIY
length: 11
V: TRBV6-5
size: NA
J: TRBJ1-3

CDR3: ASSTDRNTEAF
length: 11
V: TRBV19
size: NA
J: TRBJ1-1

CDR3: ASSFTAGTGELF
length: 12
V: TRBV7-9
size: NA
J: TRBJ2-2

CDR3: ASSSGRVF
length: 8
V: TRBV19
size: NA
J: TRBJ1-1

CDR3: ASSRIGVSYNEQF
length: 13
V: TRBV5-1
size: NA
J: TRBJ2-1

CDR3: ASSLGQGSYEQY
length: 12
V: TRBV5-4
size: few
J: TRBJ2-7